A single sample is the source of the 6 T cell receptor beta chains below, sequenced in a study of cytomegalovirus exposure and HLA in healthy donors. PCR used 60 Vbeta primers and 13 Jbeta primers. Sequencing used immunoSEQ multiplex PCR; TCRdb keeps in-frame clones, though not all of them. The top ten hold approximately 5% of the sample, which has roughly 100,000 clones, 77% seen once. Specimen: PBMCs. The receptors derive from a woman in her 40s in good health and CMV-seronegative.

V is TRBV30 and J is TRBJ1-1; perhaps TRBD1 as D (5 bases). Trimming stripped 1 base from V and 7 bases from J, with 7 bases between. The CDR3 totals 11 residues. The V gene's germline CDR1 is GTSNPN and CDR2 SVGIG (reference sequence). The CDR3 nucleotides are TGTGCCTGGAGTGGGGGCCTTGAAGCTTTCTTT. It specifies CAWSGGLEAFF.

CDR3 coding DNA: TGTGCCAGCAGGAGCCAGGGTTTCGGCACAGATACGCAGTATTTT. Its protein is CASRSQGFGTDTQYF. The chain recombines TRBV2 with TRBJ2-3, with a tentative D call TRBD1 (5 bases). The V gene lost 6 bases and the J gene lost 1 base, with 14 bases spanning the gap. This CDR3 is built from 15 residues. Germline V CDR1 and CDR2: SNHLY, FYNNEI.

The chain is built from TRBV4-1 and TRBJ1-5, with TRBD1 identical over 7 bases. The J segment lost 3 bases and the V segment lost 3 bases, leaving 5 bases of the junction unmatched. Germline CDR1 reads MGHRA; CDR2 reads YSYEKL. The CDR3 has 15 amino acids. The CDR3 nucleotides read TGCGCCAGCAGCCAGAGGGACAGCCCCAATCAGCCCCAGCATTTT. It yields the protein CASSQRDSPNQPQHF.

On this clone itself: The CDR3 carries no conserved terminal phenylalanine or tryptophan, so it likely arises from a read error. The chain combines TRBV29-1 with TRBJ1-1, with a weak D call TRBD1 (5 bases). This CDR3 has 12 amino acids. V was shortened by 3 bases and J by 4 bases, with 9 bases between the two germline ends. CDR1 is SQVTM and CDR2 is ANQGSEA in the germline V gene. The CDR3 DNA is TGCAGCGTTGATTGGGGGGGCACTGAAGCTTTCGTT. Protein: CSVDWGGTEAFV.

This chain joins TRBV6-1 and TRBJ1-1; perhaps TRBD1 as D (6 bases). Per germline, CDR1 MNHNS and CDR2 SASEGT. V was shortened by 6 bases and J by 4 bases, with 15 bases between the two germline ends. The CDR3 sequence is 14 residues long. The DNA of the CDR3 is TGTGCCAGCAGGCTTACCGGGACAACCACTGAAGCTTTCTTT. The encoded protein is CASRLTGTTTEAFF.

The genes are TRBV20-1 and TRBJ2-7; possibly TRBD2 for D (6 bases). From germline, CDR1 is DFQATT and CDR2 SNEGSKA (reference sequence). The CDR3 contains 11 residues. As DNA, the CDR3 is TGCAGCGGAGGGACCGACTACGAGCAGTACTTC. It specifies CSGGTDYEQYF.